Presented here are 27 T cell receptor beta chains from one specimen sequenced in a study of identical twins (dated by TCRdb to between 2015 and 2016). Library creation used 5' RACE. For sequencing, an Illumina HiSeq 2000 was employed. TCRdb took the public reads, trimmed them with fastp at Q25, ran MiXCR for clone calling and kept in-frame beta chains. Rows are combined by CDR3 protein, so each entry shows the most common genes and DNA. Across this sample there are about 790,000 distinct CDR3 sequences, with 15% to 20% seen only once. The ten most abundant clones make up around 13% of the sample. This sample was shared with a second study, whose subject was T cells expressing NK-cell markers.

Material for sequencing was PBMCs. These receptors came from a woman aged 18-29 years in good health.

The CDR3 is CASSEKSGTLDTEAFF. CDR3 coding DNA: TGCGCCAGCAGCGAAAAATCCGGGACATTAGACACTGAAGCTTTCTTT. The chain uses TRBV5-1 and TRBJ1-1; possible D gene TRBD1, 6 bases. This CDR3 region has 16 residues. Germline values: CDR1 SGHRS, CDR2 YFSETQ. Trimming cost V 4 bases and J 3 bases, with 19 bases left between them.

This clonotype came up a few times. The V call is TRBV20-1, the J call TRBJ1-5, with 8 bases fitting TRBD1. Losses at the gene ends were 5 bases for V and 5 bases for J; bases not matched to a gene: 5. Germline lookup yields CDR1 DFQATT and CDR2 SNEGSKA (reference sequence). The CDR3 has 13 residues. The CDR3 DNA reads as TGCAGTGCTCAGGGACAGGCCCATCAGCCCCAGCATTTT. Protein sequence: CSAQGQAHQPQHF.

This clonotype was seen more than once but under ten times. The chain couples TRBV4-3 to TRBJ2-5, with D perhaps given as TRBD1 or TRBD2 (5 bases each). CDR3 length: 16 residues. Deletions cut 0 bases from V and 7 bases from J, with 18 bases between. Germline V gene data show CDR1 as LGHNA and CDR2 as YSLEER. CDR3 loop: CASSQDAGTPYGTQYF. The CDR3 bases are TGCGCCAGCAGCCAAGATGCAGGGACGCCATACGGGACCCAGTACTTC.

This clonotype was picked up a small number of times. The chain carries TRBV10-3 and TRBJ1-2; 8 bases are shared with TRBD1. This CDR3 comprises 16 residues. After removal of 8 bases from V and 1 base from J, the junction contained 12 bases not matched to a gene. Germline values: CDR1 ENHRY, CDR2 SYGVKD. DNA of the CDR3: TGTGCCATCTCGGACAGGGCTGGTAGTTTTAACTATGGCTACACCTTC. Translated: CAISDRAGSFNYGYTF.

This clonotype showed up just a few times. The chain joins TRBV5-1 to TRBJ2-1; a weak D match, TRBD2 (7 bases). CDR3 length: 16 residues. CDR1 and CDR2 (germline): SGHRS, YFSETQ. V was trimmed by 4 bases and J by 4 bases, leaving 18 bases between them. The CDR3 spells CASSPLGGAVYNEQFF. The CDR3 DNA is TGCGCCAGCAGCCCCTTAGGGGGGGCCGTATACAATGAGCAGTTCTTC.

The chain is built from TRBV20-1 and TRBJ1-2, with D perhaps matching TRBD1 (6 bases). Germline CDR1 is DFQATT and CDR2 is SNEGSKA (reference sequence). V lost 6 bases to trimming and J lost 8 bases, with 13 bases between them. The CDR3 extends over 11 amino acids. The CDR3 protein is CSAPRGNGYTF. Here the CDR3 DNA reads TGCAGTGCCCCGAGGGGGAACGGCTACACCTTC.

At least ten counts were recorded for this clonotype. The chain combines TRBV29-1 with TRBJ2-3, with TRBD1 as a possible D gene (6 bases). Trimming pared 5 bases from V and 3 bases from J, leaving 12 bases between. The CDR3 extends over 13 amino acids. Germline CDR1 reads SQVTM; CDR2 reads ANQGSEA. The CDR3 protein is CSVSYRVTDTQYF. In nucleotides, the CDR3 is TGCAGCGTTTCATACAGGGTAACAGATACGCAGTATTTT.

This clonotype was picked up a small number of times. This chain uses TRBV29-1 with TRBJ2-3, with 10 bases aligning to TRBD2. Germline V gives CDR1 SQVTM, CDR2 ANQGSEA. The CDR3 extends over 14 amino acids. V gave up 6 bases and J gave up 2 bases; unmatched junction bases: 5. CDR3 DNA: TGCAGCGTCGCGCTAGCGGGAGCCACAGATACGCAGTATTTT. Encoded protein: CSVALAGATDTQYF.

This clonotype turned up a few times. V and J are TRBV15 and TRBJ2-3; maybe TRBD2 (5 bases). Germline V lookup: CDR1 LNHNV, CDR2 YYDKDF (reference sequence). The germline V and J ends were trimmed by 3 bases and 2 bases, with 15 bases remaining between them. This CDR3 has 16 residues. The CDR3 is CATSSPRTGNTDTQYF. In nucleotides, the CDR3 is TGTGCCACCAGCAGCCCTCGGACCGGGAACACAGATACGCAGTATTTT.

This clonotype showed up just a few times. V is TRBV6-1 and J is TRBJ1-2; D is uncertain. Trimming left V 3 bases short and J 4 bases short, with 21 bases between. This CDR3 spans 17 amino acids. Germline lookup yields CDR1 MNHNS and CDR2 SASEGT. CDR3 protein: CASSDGSNVITFYGYTF. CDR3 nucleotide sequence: TGTGCCAGCAGTGATGGTAGCAACGTTATTACGTTCTATGGCTACACCTTC.

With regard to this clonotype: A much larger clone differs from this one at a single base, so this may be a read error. CDR3 in DNA: TGTGCCAGCAGTTTCAGGGGGGGAAAGACCCAGTACTTC. Amino acids: CASSFRGGKTQYF. The gene calls are TRBV28 and TRBJ2-5, with D perhaps assigned TRBD1 or TRBD2 (7 bases each). Germline V CDR1 and CDR2: MDHEN, SYDVKM. CDR3 length equals 13 residues. V lost 3 bases and J lost 6, with 11 bases in between.

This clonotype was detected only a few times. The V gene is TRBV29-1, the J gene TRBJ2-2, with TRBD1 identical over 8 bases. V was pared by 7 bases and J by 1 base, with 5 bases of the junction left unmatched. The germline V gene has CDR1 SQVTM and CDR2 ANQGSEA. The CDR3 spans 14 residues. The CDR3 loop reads CSGQGSLNTGELFF. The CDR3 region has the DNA TGCAGCGGACAGGGGTCCTTGAACACCGGGGAGCTGTTTTTT.

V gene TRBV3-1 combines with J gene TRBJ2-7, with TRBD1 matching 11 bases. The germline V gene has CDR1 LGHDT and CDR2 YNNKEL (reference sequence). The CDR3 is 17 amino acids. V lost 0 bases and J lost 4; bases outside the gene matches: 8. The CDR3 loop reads CASSQEGQGVVGYEQYF. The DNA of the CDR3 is TGTGCCAGCAGCCAAGAGGGACAGGGGGTAGTCGGATACGAGCAGTACTTC.

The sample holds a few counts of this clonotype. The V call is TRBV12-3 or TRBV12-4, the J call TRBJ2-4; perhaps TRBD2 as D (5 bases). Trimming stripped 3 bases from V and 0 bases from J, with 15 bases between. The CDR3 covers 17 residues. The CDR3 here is CASSLSPGLRAKNIQYF. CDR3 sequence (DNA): TGTGCCAGCAGTTTGTCCCCGGGGTTACGAGCCAAAAACATTCAGTACTTC.

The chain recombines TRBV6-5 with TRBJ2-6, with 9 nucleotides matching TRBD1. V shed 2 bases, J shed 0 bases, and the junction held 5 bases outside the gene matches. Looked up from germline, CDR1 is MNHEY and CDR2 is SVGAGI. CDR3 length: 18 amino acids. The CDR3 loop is CASSYEDRGISGANVLTF. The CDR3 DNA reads TGTGCCAGCAGTTACGAGGACAGGGGAATCTCTGGGGCCAACGTCCTGACTTTC.

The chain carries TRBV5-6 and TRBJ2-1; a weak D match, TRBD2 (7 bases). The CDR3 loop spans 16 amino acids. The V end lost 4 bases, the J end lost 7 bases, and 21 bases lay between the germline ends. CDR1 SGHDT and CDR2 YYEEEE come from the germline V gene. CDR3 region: CASSRRGAGVPNEQFF. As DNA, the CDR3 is TGTGCCAGCAGCCGACGGGGGGCGGGAGTCCCGAATGAGCAGTTCTTC. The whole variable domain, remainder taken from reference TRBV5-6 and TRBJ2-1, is DAGVTQSPTHLIKTRGQQVTLRCSPKSGHDTVSWYQQALGQGPQFIFQYYEEEERQRGNFPDRFSGHQFPNYSSELNVNALLLGDSALYLCASSRRGAGVPNEQFFGPGTRLTVL.

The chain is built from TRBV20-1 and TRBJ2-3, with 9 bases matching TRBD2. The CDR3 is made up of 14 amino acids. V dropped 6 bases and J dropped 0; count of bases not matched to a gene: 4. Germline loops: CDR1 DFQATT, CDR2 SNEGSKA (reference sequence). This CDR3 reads CSAAAGGSTDTQYF. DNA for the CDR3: TGCAGTGCGGCAGCGGGGGGAAGCACAGATACGCAGTATTTT.

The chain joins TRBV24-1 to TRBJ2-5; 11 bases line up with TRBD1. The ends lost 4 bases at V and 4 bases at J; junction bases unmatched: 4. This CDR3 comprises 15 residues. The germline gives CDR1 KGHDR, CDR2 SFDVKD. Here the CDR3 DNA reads TGTGCCACCAGTGACGCGGGGACAGGGGGAGAGACCCAGTACTTC. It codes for CATSDAGTGGETQYF.

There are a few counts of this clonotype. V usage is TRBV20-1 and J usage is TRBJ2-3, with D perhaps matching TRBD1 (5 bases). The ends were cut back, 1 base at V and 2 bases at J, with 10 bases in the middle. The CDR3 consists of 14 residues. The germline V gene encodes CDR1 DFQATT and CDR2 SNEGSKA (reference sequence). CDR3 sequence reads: CSARAGPPTDTQYF. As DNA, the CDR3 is TGCAGTGCTAGAGCAGGGCCCCCCACAGATACGCAGTATTTT.

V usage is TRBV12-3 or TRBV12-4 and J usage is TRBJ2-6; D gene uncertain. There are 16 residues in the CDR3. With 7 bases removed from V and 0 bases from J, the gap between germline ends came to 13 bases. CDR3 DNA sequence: TGTGCCAGCAAGTCGGGCCTTAGCTCTGGGGCCAACGTCCTGACTTTC. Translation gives CASKSGLSSGANVLTF.

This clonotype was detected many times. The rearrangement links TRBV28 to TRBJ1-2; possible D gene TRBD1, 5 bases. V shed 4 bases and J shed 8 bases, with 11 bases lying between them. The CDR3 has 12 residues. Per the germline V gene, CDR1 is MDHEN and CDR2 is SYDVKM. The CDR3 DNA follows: TGTGCCAGCAGTTCTGCTTGGGGCGGCTACACCTTC. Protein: CASSSAWGGYTF.

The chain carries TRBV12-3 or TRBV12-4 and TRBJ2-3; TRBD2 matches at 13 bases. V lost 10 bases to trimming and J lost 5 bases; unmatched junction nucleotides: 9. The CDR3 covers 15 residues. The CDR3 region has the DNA TGTGCCACCTCGTGGACTAGCGGGGGAAAAGATACGCAGTATTTT. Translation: CATSWTSGGKDTQYF.

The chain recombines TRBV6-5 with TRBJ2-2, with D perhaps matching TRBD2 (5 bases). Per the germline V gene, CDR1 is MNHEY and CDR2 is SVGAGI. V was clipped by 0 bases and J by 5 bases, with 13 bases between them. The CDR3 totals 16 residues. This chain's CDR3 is CASSYSGDILTGELFF. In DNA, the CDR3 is TGTGCCAGCAGTTACTCGGGAGACATATTAACCGGGGAGCTGTTTTTT.

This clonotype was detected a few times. CDR3 amino acids: CASSNSTENTGELFF. The DNA for the CDR3 is TGTGCCAGCAGTAACTCGACGGAGAACACCGGGGAGCTGTTTTTT. V usage is TRBV12-3 or TRBV12-4 and J usage is TRBJ2-2; D remains unclear. The CDR3 is made up of 15 amino acids. V was cut by 5 bases and J by 1 base, with 11 bases left in between.

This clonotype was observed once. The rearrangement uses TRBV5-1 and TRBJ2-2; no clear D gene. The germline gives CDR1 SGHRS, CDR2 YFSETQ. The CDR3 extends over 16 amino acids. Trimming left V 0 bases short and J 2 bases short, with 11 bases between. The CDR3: CASSLGHSANTGELFF. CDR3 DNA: TGCGCCAGCAGCTTGGGACACTCAGCTAACACCGGGGAGCTGTTTTTT.

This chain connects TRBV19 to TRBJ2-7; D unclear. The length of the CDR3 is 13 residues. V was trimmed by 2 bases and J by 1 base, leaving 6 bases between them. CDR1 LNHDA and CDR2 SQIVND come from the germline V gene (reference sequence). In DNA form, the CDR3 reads TGTGCCAGTAGTATAAGCGCGTCCTACGAGCAGTACTTC. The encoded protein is CASSISASYEQYF. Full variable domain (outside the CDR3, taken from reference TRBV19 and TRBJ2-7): DGGITQSPKYLFRKEGQNVTLSCEQNLNHDAMYWYRQDPGQGLRLIYYSQIVNDFQKGDIAEGYSVSREKKESFPLTVTSAQKNPTAFYLCASSISASYEQYFGPGTRLTVT.

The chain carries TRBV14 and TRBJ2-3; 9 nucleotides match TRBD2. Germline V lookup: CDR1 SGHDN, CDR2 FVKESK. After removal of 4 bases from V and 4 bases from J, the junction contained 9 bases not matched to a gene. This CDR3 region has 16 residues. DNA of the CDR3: TGTGCCAGCAGCCGCGACTTGGGACTAGCCTCAGATACGCAGTATTTT. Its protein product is CASSRDLGLASDTQYF.